The present T cell receptor beta chain was sequenced within a study of cytomegalovirus exposure and HLA in healthy donors. Whole-study results and caveats: As was reported, the HLA-A and HLA-B alleles of most subjects were accurately predicted from TCR beta sequences. The study found most TCR sequences rare, yet found some public TCRs in many donors.

CDR1 is SGHRS, CDR2 YFSETQ, per germline. V was trimmed by 4 bases and J by 0 bases, leaving 17 bases between them. The CDR3 has 17 residues. Turning to this clone: Its antigen is undetermined.

It was with 60 Vbeta and 13 Jbeta primers that the PCR ran. Some clones are missing from TCRdb's copy, which holds only in-frame ones; the method was immunoSEQ multiplex PCR. Of around 190,000 clones listed, 82% are singletons. Sample: PBMCs. The sequence derives from a woman aged 50 to 60 in good health and CMV-seronegative. This chain connects TRBV5-1 to TRBJ2-1, with D possibly TRBD1 on 7 matching bases. CDR3 residues: CASSPEGATTSYNEQFF. The CDR3 region has the DNA TGCGCCAGCAGCCCGGAGGGGGCAACTACCTCCTACAATGAGCAGTTCTTC.